One and the same sample provided the 24 T cell receptor beta chains below, sequenced in a study of T cell clones after liver transplantation. TCRdb keeps only in-frame clones here, not all; method: immunoSEQ multiplex PCR. Seen here are more than 95,000 clones, roughly four fifths observed once, and the top ten hold around 0.97%. The sequencing used CD4+ T cells from blood, collected before liver transplant. These TCRs come from a human donor who received a liver transplant.

The V and J genes are TRBV18 and TRBJ2-2; the match to TRBD1 covers 9 bases. Per the germline V gene, CDR1 is KGHSH and CDR2 is LQKENI. The CDR3 is 15 amino acids. The V segment lost 4 bases and the J segment 5 bases; nucleotides outside the gene matches: 5. CDR3 nucleotide sequence: TGTGCCAGCTCACTACAGGGGGCGCGAACCGGGGAGCTGTTTTTT. Translation: CASSLQGARTGELFF. The variable domain in full, with the rest retrieved from reference TRBV18 and TRBJ2-2, is NAGVMQNPRHLVRRRGQEARLRCSPMKGHSHVYWYRQLPEEGLKFMVYLQKENIIDESGMPKERFSAEFPKEGPSILRIQQVVRGDSAAYFCASSLQGARTGELFFGEGSRLTVL.

V is TRBV18 and J is TRBJ1-2, with 8 bases matching TRBD1. Germline assignment: CDR1 KGHSH and CDR2 LQKENI. The J segment lost 3 bases and the V segment lost 8 bases, leaving 5 bases of the junction unmatched. This CDR3 comprises 13 residues. The CDR3 region has the DNA TGTGCCAGCCGACAGGGGAGAGACTATGGCTACACCTTC. The encoded protein is CASRQGRDYGYTF. Full variable domain (outside the CDR3, taken from reference TRBV18 and TRBJ1-2): NAGVMQNPRHLVRRRGQEARLRCSPMKGHSHVYWYRQLPEEGLKFMVYLQKENIIDESGMPKERFSAEFPKEGPSILRIQQVVRGDSAAYFCASRQGRDYGYTFGSGTRLTVV.

The V and J genes are TRBV18 and TRBJ1-2; weak D call: TRBD1 (5 bases). With 3 bases removed from V and 8 bases from J, the gap between germline ends came to 28 bases. Germline CDR1 and CDR2: KGHSH and LQKENI. The CDR3 is made up of 18 amino acids. The CDR3 DNA sequence: TGTGCCAGCTCACCCGAAGGCGCAGGGCACTATGGATTCTCGGGCTACACCTTC. Protein product: CASSPEGAGHYGFSGYTF.

This rearrangement joins TRBV28 to TRBJ1-1, with D uncertain. CDR1 MDHEN and CDR2 SYDVKM come from the germline V gene. The length of the CDR3 is 14 residues. V gave up 5 bases and J gave up 4 bases, with 14 bases separating them. The CDR3 protein is CASSLGPGSTEAFF. The CDR3 DNA follows: TGTGCCAGCAGTCTCGGACCCGGGAGCACTGAAGCTTTCTTT. Drawing the rest from reference TRBV28 and TRBJ1-1, the complete variable domain is DVKVTQSSRYLVKRTGEKVFLECVQDMDHENMFWYRQDPGLGLRLIYFSYDVKMKEKGDIPEGYSVSREKKERFSLILESASTNQTSMYLCASSLGPGSTEAFFGQGTRLTVV.

This clone has only one observation. V usage is TRBV19 and J usage is TRBJ2-7; 7 bases agree with TRBD2. The V gene's germline CDR1 is LNHDA and CDR2 SQIVND (reference sequence). CDR3 length: 14 amino acids. V dropped 5 bases and J dropped 4; count of bases not matched to a gene: 8. This chain's CDR3 is CASSGRHGGYEQYF. In nucleotides, the CDR3 is TGTGCCAGTAGTGGGAGACACGGGGGGTACGAGCAGTACTTC.

The chain joins TRBV7-9 to TRBJ2-4; D ambiguous. The CDR3 is made up of 15 amino acids. Trimming removed 5 bases at V and 2 bases at J, with 13 bases between. Per germline, CDR1 SEHNR and CDR2 FQNEAQ (reference sequence). CDR3 in DNA: TGTGCCAGCAGCCTGCACACTATTTCCAAAAACATTCAGTACTTC. Translating it yields CASSLHTISKNIQYF.

The chain couples TRBV25-1 to TRBJ1-1; 7 nucleotides align to TRBD1. The CDR3 is 14 residues long. Germline values: CDR1 MGHDK, CDR2 SYGVNS. The V segment lost 5 bases and the J segment 3 bases; nucleotides outside the gene matches: 6. The CDR3 loop reads CASSLQGGHTEAFF. DNA for the CDR3: TGTGCCAGCAGTTTGCAGGGGGGGCACACTGAAGCTTTCTTT.

The CDR3: CASSPKGLAGMGNEQFF. The CDR3 DNA reads TGTGCCAGCAGCCCAAAAGGCCTAGCGGGGATGGGCAATGAGCAGTTCTTC. The rearrangement joins TRBV7-6 to TRBJ2-1; 9 bases are shared with TRBD2. The CDR3 has 17 residues. V gave up 5 bases and J gave up 6 bases; unmatched junction bases: 14. CDR1 SGHVS and CDR2 FNYEAQ come from the germline V gene.

In nucleotides, the CDR3 is TGTGCCAGTAGTGCGACAGGGCAAACTGGAAACACCATATATTTT. Its protein is CASSATGQTGNTIYF. This chain connects TRBV19 to TRBJ1-3; TRBD1 agrees at 7 bases. The CDR3 runs to 15 residues. Germline CDR1 reads LNHDA; CDR2 reads SQIVND (reference sequence). Unmatched junction bases numbered 6, after V lost 5 bases and J lost 2 bases.

The V gene is TRBV6-5, the J gene TRBJ1-5, with D unclear. Trimming took off 7 bases at V and 4 bases at J, with 11 bases between the two ends. The CDR3 runs to 13 residues. Germline CDR1 is MNHEY and CDR2 is SVGAGI. The CDR3 DNA reads TGTGCCAGCAAAATAGGTTATAATCAGCCCCAGCATTTT. It yields the protein CASKIGYNQPQHF.

CDR3: CASSQDLVNNPEQYF. CDR3 nucleotides: TGTGCCAGCAGCCAAGATCTGGTGAACAATCCCGAGCAGTACTTC. The V call is TRBV4-2, the J call TRBJ2-7, with D unresolved. The CDR3 is 15 amino acids. Germline V gives CDR1 LGHNA, CDR2 YNFKEQ. V lost 0 bases and J 6 bases, leaving 15 bases between the germline ends.

This clone was counted a single time. The chain employs TRBV5-4 and TRBJ1-1; the D gene is possibly TRBD1 (5 bases). Per the germline V gene, CDR1 is SGHNT and CDR2 is YYREEE (reference sequence). This CDR3 has 15 residues. The ends were cut back, 4 bases at V and 9 bases at J, with 22 bases in the middle. CDR3 nucleotide sequence: TGTGCCAGCAGCGCAACAGGCCAAACCTCACCTCAAGCTTTCTTT. Translation gives CASSATGQTSPQAFF.

The CDR3 sequence is CASGTGRRSEAFF. The DNA for the CDR3 is TGTGCCAGCGGGACAGGCAGGAGGTCTGAAGCTTTCTTT. The chain joins TRBV19 to TRBJ1-1, with 8 bases lining up with TRBD1. Germline loops: CDR1 LNHDA, CDR2 SQIVND (reference sequence). V lost 9 bases and J lost 6; bases outside the gene matches: 9. The CDR3 extends over 13 amino acids.

J is TRBJ1-1 and V is TRBV30; the match to TRBD1 covers 7 bases. This CDR3 region has 11 residues. Trimming took 2 bases from V and 10 from J; bases not matched to a gene: 4. Germline CDR1 reads GTSNPN; CDR2 reads SVGIG (reference sequence). Here the CDR3 DNA reads TGTGCCTGGAGTCCCCAGGGGGTAGCTTTCTTT. Protein sequence: CAWSPQGVAFF.

This sequence joins TRBV7-5 and TRBJ1-5. TRBV7-5 is shown as a pseudogene. The CDR3 contains 15 residues. CDR3 residues: CVRSPNTDGWRPQHF. For the CDR3, the DNA is TGTGTCAGAAGCCCCAATACGGATGGGTGGAGGCCCCAGCATTTT.

The rearrangement joins TRBV7-2 to TRBJ2-2; 7 bases line up with TRBD2. Germline V gene sequence: CDR1 SGHTA, CDR2 FQGNSA. The CDR3 is made up of 16 amino acids. V shed 0 bases, J shed 4 bases, and the junction held 5 bases outside the gene matches. Here the CDR3 DNA reads TGTGCCAGCAGCTTAGCGGGGGGGACCCGCACCGGGGAGCTGTTTTTT. Translating it yields CASSLAGGTRTGELFF.

This clone has only one observation. J is TRBJ2-2 and V is TRBV7-9, with 12 bases aligning to TRBD1. Germline V gives CDR1 SEHNR, CDR2 FQNEAQ (reference sequence). This CDR3 has 17 residues. V shed 4 bases and J 4 bases; nucleotides not matched to a gene: 7. In DNA form, the CDR3 reads TGTGCCAGCAGCTCCTCCGGGACAGGGGGCATCACCGGGGAGCTGTTTTTT. Translation gives CASSSSGTGGITGELFF.

The chain links TRBV6-6 to TRBJ1-4; TRBD1 matches 7 bases. Per germline, CDR1 MNHNY and CDR2 SVGAGI (reference sequence). The ends lost 2 bases at V and 2 bases at J; junction bases unmatched: 2. The CDR3 loop spans 15 amino acids. The CDR3 loop reads CASSYRGLTNEKLFF. As DNA, the CDR3 is TGTGCCAGCAGTTACAGGGGGCTTACTAATGAAAAACTGTTTTTT.

The chain recombines TRBV6-1 with TRBJ2-7, with 14 bases identical to TRBD2. Germline trimming cut 8 bases from V and 5 bases from J; bases unmatched to any gene: 2. The CDR3 totals 13 residues. The germline CDR1 and CDR2 sequences are MNHNS and SASEGT. CDR3: CASGGLAGDEQYF. DNA of the CDR3: TGTGCCAGCGGGGGACTAGCGGGGGACGAGCAGTACTTC.

This clone was observed a single time. This chain connects TRBV9 to TRBJ2-2; D might be TRBD2 (6 bases). The CDR3 length is 16 residues. Germline V CDR1 and CDR2: SGDLS, YYNGEE. With 0 bases removed from V and 0 bases from J, the gap between germline ends came to 9 bases. The CDR3 spells CASSVAGVANTGELFF. Written as DNA, the CDR3 is TGTGCCAGCAGCGTAGCGGGGGTAGCGAACACCGGGGAGCTGTTTTTT.

This clone was seen only a few times. The V call is TRBV10-3, the J call TRBJ1-2; a weak D match, TRBD1 (6 bases). Germline CDR1 is ENHRY and CDR2 is SYGVKD. The ends were cut back, 6 bases at V and 6 bases at J, with 14 bases in the middle. CDR3 size: 13 residues. As DNA, the CDR3 is TGTGCCATCAGAGGACAGATGAGCCATGGCTACACCTTC. Translated, it gives CAIRGQMSHGYTF.

The DNA for the CDR3 is TGTGCCAGCTGCCCACCGGGACTAGCGAGAGGTTGGACCGGGGAGCTGTTTTTT. Its translation is CASCPPGLARGWTGELFF. The rearrangement uses TRBV28 and TRBJ2-2, with 10 bases that match TRBD2. In germline, CDR1 is MDHEN, CDR2 SYDVKM. The V and J ends lost 8 bases and 5 bases, in that order; junction bases with no gene match: 17. This CDR3 has 18 amino acids.

The CDR3 spells CASSSGQGATNEKLFF. The CDR3, as DNA: TGTGCCAGCAGTTCCGGACAGGGCGCAACTAATGAAAAACTGTTTTTT. The chain combines TRBV6-5 with TRBJ1-4, with 8 bases fitting TRBD1. V dropped 4 bases and J dropped 0; count of bases not matched to a gene: 4. CDR3 size: 16 residues. Germline V CDR1 and CDR2: MNHEY, SVGAGI.

V and J are TRBV2 and TRBJ2-1; 8 bases line up with TRBD1. CDR1 and CDR2 (germline): SNHLY, FYNNEI. The trim removed 6 bases at V and 8 bases at J, leaving 9 bases unmatched. The CDR3 contains 14 residues. CDR3 protein: CASRDRTGRDEQFF. Written as DNA, the CDR3 is TGTGCCAGCAGGGACAGGACAGGGCGCGATGAGCAGTTCTTC.